This entry lists 8 T cell receptor beta chains sequenced from one sample in a study of CD8 T cells in ankylosing spondylitis. TCRdb recomputed calls from the 5' RACE reads with MiXCR, one row per CDR3 protein. The sample lists around 300,000 distinct CDR3 sequences; around 20% were seen once. Sequencing was performed on blood, either unsorted or a sorted T cell fraction (not recorded which). Source of these receptors: a female donor with ankylosing spondylitis or in good health (not recorded which).

This clonotype was counted ten times or more. This chain uses TRBV20-1 with TRBJ1-2; possibly TRBD1 for D (5 bases). The CDR3 spans 13 residues. V was shortened by 6 bases and J by 3 bases, with 14 bases between the two germline ends. The V gene's germline CDR1 is DFQATT and CDR2 SNEGSKA (reference sequence). CDR3 amino acids: CSAPPGGDYGYTF. DNA of the CDR3: TGCAGTGCCCCCCCCGGGGGGGACTATGGCTACACCTTC.

V usage is TRBV6-6 and J usage is TRBJ2-3; tentatively, D is TRBD1 (6 bases). The CDR3 loop spans 13 amino acids. Trimming shortened V by 6 bases and J by 4 bases, and 11 bases separated the two germline ends. From germline, CDR1 is MNHNY and CDR2 SVGAGI (reference sequence). CDR3 residues: CASSPEGADTQYF. CDR3 DNA sequence: TGTGCCAGCAGCCCTGAGGGGGCAGATACGCAGTATTTT.

The gene calls are TRBV11-2 and TRBJ2-5; 7 bases agree with TRBD1. Germline CDR1 and CDR2: SGHAT and FQNNGV. The CDR3 consists of 14 residues. With V trimmed by 2 bases and J by 2 bases, 2 bases remained unmatched. CDR3 nucleotide sequence: TGTGCCAGCAGCTTAATGGGACAGCAAGAGACCCAGTACTTC. Its protein product is CASSLMGQQETQYF.

This clonotype appeared a few times. The chain employs TRBV7-2 and TRBJ2-3, with D perhaps matching TRBD2 (6 bases). This CDR3 has 14 amino acids. V dropped 5 bases and J dropped 2 bases, with 11 bases sitting between them. CDR1 SGHTA and CDR2 FQGNSA come from the germline V gene. The CDR3 here is CASSRDSYTDTQYF. DNA of the CDR3: TGTGCCAGCAGCCGGGACTCGTACACAGATACGCAGTATTTT.

This clonotype was counted between two and nine times. The rearrangement links TRBV18 to TRBJ2-1; D not resolved. V was clipped by 6 bases and J by 7 bases, with 16 bases between them. The CDR3 totals 14 residues. Per germline, CDR1 KGHSH and CDR2 LQKENI. The CDR3 bases are TGTGCCAGCTCGATTCCCACGCTAAGGAATGAGCAGTTCTTC. Encoded protein: CASSIPTLRNEQFF.

V and J are TRBV14 and TRBJ2-5; D gene unclear. In germline, CDR1 is SGHDN, CDR2 FVKESK. Trimming removed 0 bases from V and 7 bases from J, with 6 bases in between. The CDR3 totals 12 residues. The CDR3 region has the DNA TGTGCCAGCAGCCAAGATTGGGGGACCCAGTACTTC. Its protein product is CASSQDWGTQYF.

This clonotype has only a few counts. The chain employs TRBV6-1 and TRBJ2-3, with D perhaps matching TRBD2 (7 bases). CDR1 and CDR2 from the germline V gene are MNHNS and SASEGT. This CDR3 is built from 13 residues. V was trimmed by 3 bases and J by 4 bases, leaving 8 bases between them. CDR3 sequence (DNA): TGTGCCAGCAGTGACGGGGGGCCAGATACGCAGTATTTT. Protein product: CASSDGGPDTQYF.

J is TRBJ2-7 and V is TRBV10-3; TRBD2 agrees at 9 bases. Germline CDR1 ENHRY, CDR2 SYGVKD. With V trimmed by 11 bases and J by 4 bases, 15 bases remained unmatched. The CDR3 runs 15 residues. CDR3 bases: TGTGCCGCCCTAGAGGGTCTAGCGGGGTTATACGAGCAGTACTTC. Translating it yields CAALEGLAGLYEQYF.